The rows below give T cell receptor beta chains drawn from one sample of a study of cytomegalovirus exposure and HLA in healthy donors. The method was immunoSEQ multiplex PCR; TCRdb's version includes in-frame clones alone and lacks a portion of them. The sample consists of roughly 120,000 clones, roughly 83% of them appearing once. The sequenced sample consisted of PBMCs. These receptors originate from a man younger than 45 in good health and CMV-seropositive. CDR3s include the opening cysteine and the closing phenylalanine or tryptophan. A D gene is named only where the DNA matches it firmly. Clone size is stated in some rows and not others, as once, few, many or a class when expanded.

CDR3: CASSKDSSGNTIYF; DNA: TGTGCCAGTTCCAAGGACTCCTCTGGAAACACCATATATTTT; V: TRBV9; J: TRBJ1-3; D: -; size: once
CDR3: CASSPGTASTTNYGYTF; DNA: TGCGCCAGCAGCCCTGGGACAGCTAGCACGACTAACTATGGCTACACCTTC; V: TRBV5-1; J: TRBJ1-2; D: TRBD1; size: -
CDR3: CASNPEAGGRTGELFF; DNA: TGTGCCAGCAACCCCGAGGCGGGAGGGCGGACCGGGGAGCTGTTTTTT; V: TRBV5-5; J: TRBJ2-2; D: TRBD2; size: -
CDR3: CASSYSPGDHQPQHF; DNA: TGTGCCAGCAGTTACTCCCCAGGGGACCATCAGCCCCAGCATTTT; V: TRBV6-5; J: TRBJ1-5; D: -; size: -
CDR3: CASSKGLAGLSSYEQYF; DNA: TGTGCCAGCAGCAAAGGACTAGCGGGTCTTTCATCCTACGAGCAGTACTTC; V: TRBV21-1; J: TRBJ2-7; D: -; size: -
CDR3: CASSASDRAPLHF; DNA: TGTGCCAGCAGTGCGTCGGACAGGGCACCCCTCCACTTT; V: TRBV25-1; J: TRBJ1-6; D: TRBD1; size: -
CDR3: CASKITGYTEAFF; DNA: TGTGCCAGCAAGATCACAGGGTACACTGAAGCTTTCTTT; V: TRBV2; J: TRBJ1-1; D: -; size: -
CDR3: CSSRGQGGAEAFF; DNA: TGTTCCAGCAGGGGACAGGGCGGGGCTGAAGCTTTCTTT; V: TRBV7-9; J: TRBJ1-1; D: TRBD1; size: -
CDR3: CASSSHSGSYNEQFF; DNA: TGTGCCAGCAGCTCACACAGTGGTTCCTACAATGAGCAGTTCTTC; V: TRBV7-3; J: TRBJ2-1; D: -; size: -
CDR3: CASSLGGGYGYTF; DNA: TGTGCCAGCAGCTTAGGGGGGGGCTATGGCTACACCTTC; V: TRBV7-2; J: TRBJ1-2; D: -; size: -
CDR3: CASSLAPGGRGANGLTF; DNA: TGTGCCAGCAGCTTGGCCCCAGGGGGCCGTGGGGCCAACGGCCTGACTTTC; V: TRBV5-6; J: TRBJ2-6; D: TRBD1; size: once
CDR3: CASTAQRDRVNEQFF; DNA: TGTGCCAGCACGGCGCAAAGGGACAGGGTTAATGAGCAGTTCTTC; V: TRBV2; J: TRBJ2-1; D: TRBD1; size: -
CDR3: CASSPRTGDLTQYF; DNA: TGTGCCAGCAGCCCAAGGACAGGAGACCTAACGCAGTATTTT; V: TRBV7-2; J: TRBJ2-3; D: TRBD1; size: -
CDR3: CASSHGGSIYTEAFF; DNA: TGCGCCAGCAGCCACGGGGGATCAATATACACTGAAGCTTTCTTT; V: TRBV4-1; J: TRBJ1-1; D: -; size: -
CDR3: CASSLTETQYF; DNA: TGCGCCAGCAGCTTGACTGAGACCCAGTACTTC; V: TRBV5-1; J: TRBJ2-5; D: -; size: -
CDR3: CASSLNLAAPYEQFF; DNA: TGTGCCAGCAGCTTAAACCTAGCGGCACCCTATGAGCAGTTCTTC; V: TRBV7-2; J: TRBJ2-1; D: TRBD2; size: -
CDR3: CASSLPRERNEQFF; DNA: TGTGCCAGCAGCTTACCCAGGGAAAGGAATGAGCAGTTCTTC; V: TRBV5-6; J: TRBJ2-1; D: -; size: -
CDR3: CASSLGLADYNEQFF; DNA: TGTGCCAGCTCTCTGGGACTAGCGGACTACAATGAGCAGTTCTTC; V: TRBV18; J: TRBJ2-1; D: TRBD2; size: -
CDR3: CASSPETVLRTDTQYF; DNA: TGTGCCAGCAGCCCAGAGACTGTACTACGCACAGATACGCAGTATTTT; V: TRBV7-9; J: TRBJ2-3; D: -; size: -
CDR3: CAIGVEPGEQYF; DNA: TGTGCCATCGGTGTCGAACCGGGCGAGCAGTACTTC; V: TRBV10-3; J: TRBJ2-7; D: -; size: -
CDR3: CASSARENDEQFF; DNA: TGTGCCAGCAGTGCCCGGGAAAACGATGAGCAGTTCTTC; V: TRBV6-5; J: TRBJ2-1; D: -; size: -
CDR3: CASSSWTGGTLQQYF; DNA: TGTGCCAGCAGCTCTTGGACAGGGGGGACGTTACAGCAGTACTTC; V: TRBV7-2; J: TRBJ2-7; D: TRBD1; size: -